This T cell receptor beta chain is from a study of blood T cell repertoires in COVID-19. TCRdb's table, derived via immunoSEQ multiplex PCR, lists solely in-frame clones and lacks some. The sample yields around 86,000 clones, around 87% seen once. This receptor was taken from a human donor with acute or convalescent COVID-19. The donor label of this sample is uncertain. Sequencing was carried out using peripheral blood.

DNA for the CDR3: TGTGCCAGCAGCGTAGGACAGGGGGCCGAGGACGAGCAGTACTTC. Translating gives CASSVGQGAEDEQYF. V usage is TRBV9 and J usage is TRBJ2-7; the match to TRBD1 covers 10 bases. The CDR3 has 15 residues. From germline, CDR1 is SGDLS and CDR2 YYNGEE. J gave up 5 bases and V 0 bases, and 5 bases lay outside the gene matches. Filled out from reference TRBV9 and TRBJ2-7, the complete variable domain reads DSGVTQTPKHLITATGQRVTLRCSPRSGDLSVYWYQQSLDQGLQFLIQYYNGEERAKGNILERFSAQQFPDLHSELNLSSLELGDSALYFCASSVGQGAEDEQYFGPGTRLTVT.